The clone carrying this T cell receptor beta chain was seen repeatedly, ten times or more. What it recognizes is unknown. The CDR3 is cut off 3 residues early in the read; its end comes from the germline J gene. The germline CDR1 and CDR2 sequences are MNHNS and SASEGT. V gave up 3 bases and J gave up 3 bases; unmatched junction bases: 2. The CDR3 has 15 amino acids. The data derive from a study of T cell clonality in common variable immunodeficiency. General study findings and limits: Fewer TCRbeta clones were shared among CVID subjects than controls. CVID subjects had higher TCRbeta clonality than healthy controls, most marked in about a third. T cell subpopulation sequencing would be needed to explain CVID clonality.

Generated by immunoSEQ multiplex PCR, the TCRdb table keeps only in-frame clones and is missing some. The sample includes 30,000 to 40,000 clones, none of them occurring once. The origin of this receptor is a person aged 18-69 years in good health. Sequenced: peripheral blood mononuclear cells. V usage is TRBV6-1 and J usage is TRBJ2-1, with 10 bases lining up with TRBD2. CDR3 DNA, as far as it was read: TGTGCCAGCAGTGACGGGACTAGCGACTACAATGAG. Protein: CASSDGTSDYNE. The full CDR3 reads CASSDGTSDYNEQFF.